A single TCR beta chain is shown here with its context. Its target is not known. The sample comes from a study of T cell responses to AZD1222 COVID-19 vaccine. Turning to the study itself: Second-dose schedules of about 4 or about 12 weeks were combined. Overall study findings and caveats: Compared with day 0, the breadth and depth of the Spike-specific TCR repertoire rose significantly after two doses of AZD1222. Repertoires were obtained only post-peak T cell response.

V lost 6 bases and J lost 3, with 14 bases in between. CDR3 size: 14 residues. CDR1 and CDR2 from the germline V gene are SGHAT and FQNNGV. Here immunoSEQ multiplex PCR was the method, and the copy in TCRdb shows in-frame clones only, minus some. The sample includes fewer than 130,000 clones, 65% to 85% of them seen just once. Material: peripheral blood, obtained on day 0 of AZD1222 vaccination. The receptor was derived from an adult in good health. The chain links TRBV11-2 to TRBJ1-2; perhaps TRBD1 as D (5 bases). The CDR3 protein is CASSPSWGDYGYTF. The CDR3 DNA reads as TGTGCCAGCAGTCCCAGCTGGGGGGACTATGGCTACACCTTC.